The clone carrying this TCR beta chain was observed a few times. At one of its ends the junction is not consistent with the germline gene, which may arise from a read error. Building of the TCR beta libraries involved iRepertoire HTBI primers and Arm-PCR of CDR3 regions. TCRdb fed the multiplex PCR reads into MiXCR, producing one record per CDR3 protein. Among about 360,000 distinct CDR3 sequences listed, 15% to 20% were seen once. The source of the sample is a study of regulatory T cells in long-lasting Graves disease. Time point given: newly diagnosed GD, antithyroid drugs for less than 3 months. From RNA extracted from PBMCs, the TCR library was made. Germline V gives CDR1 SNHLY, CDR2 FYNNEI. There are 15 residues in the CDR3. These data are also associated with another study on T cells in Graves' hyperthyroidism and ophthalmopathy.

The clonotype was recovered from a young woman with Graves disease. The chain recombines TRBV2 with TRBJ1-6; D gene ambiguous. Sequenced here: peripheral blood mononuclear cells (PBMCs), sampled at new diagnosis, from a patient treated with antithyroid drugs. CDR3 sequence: CASSPEGLKNSPLHF. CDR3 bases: TGCGCCAGCAGCCCCGAAGGACTAAAAAATTCACCCCTCCACTTT.